Following are 13 T cell receptor beta chains from one sample sequenced in a study of blood T cell repertoires in COVID-19 (dated by TCRdb to about 2020). The library was generated by the immunoSEQ multiplex PCR assay. TCRdb took over this immuneACCESS table, retaining in-frame rearrangements with V and J assigned. Such tables are incomplete; in checked studies, under half of the missing clones stem from an unresolved V gene, and the remainder is unexplained. For this sample there are approximately 400,000 clones; less than 90% appear just once. In total, the top ten clones hold around 5% of the sample. The sequenced material came from PBMCs or T cells enriched from blood (not recorded which). The origin of the receptors is a woman aged 50 to 60 who had recovered from COVID-19.

Of note for this clone: Different DNA sequences within this sample yield the same CDR3. The rearrangement joins TRBV7-3 to TRBJ2-7; 9 bases are a match to TRBD2. Germline loops: CDR1 SGHTA, CDR2 FQGTGA. The CDR3 extends over 16 amino acids. The junction had 9 bases not matched to a gene; V was cut back by 1 base and J by 5 bases. Here the CDR3 reads CASSLRGGGARDEQYF. The CDR3 region has the DNA TGTGCCAGCAGCTTAAGGGGCGGGGGGGCCCGTGACGAGCAGTACTTC.

The chain employs TRBV5-6 and TRBJ2-7, with 12 bases matching TRBD2. The J segment lost 4 bases and the V segment lost 3 bases, leaving 5 bases of the junction unmatched. The CDR3 loop spans 15 amino acids. From germline, CDR1 is SGHDT and CDR2 YYEEEE. This chain's CDR3 is CASSSLAGGVYEQYF. DNA of the CDR3: TGTGCCAGCAGCTCCCTAGCGGGAGGGGTATACGAGCAGTACTTC.

As for this clone: Other DNA sequences within the sample encode an identical CDR3. V usage is TRBV6-2 or TRBV6-3 and J usage is TRBJ1-5; D is unresolved. CDR3 length equals 12 residues. Trimming removed 0 bases at V and 6 bases at J, with 3 bases between. Per the germline V gene, CDR1 is MNHEY and CDR2 is SVGEGT. The CDR3 nucleotides are TGTGCCAGCAGTTACTCCGGTCAGCCCCAGCATTTT. Translated, it gives CASSYSGQPQHF.

V usage is TRBV9 and J usage is TRBJ1-2; possible D gene TRBD1, 6 bases. V was trimmed by 0 bases and J by 2 bases, leaving 20 bases between them. Germline V gives CDR1 SGDLS, CDR2 YYNGEE. The CDR3 contains 18 residues. Here the CDR3 DNA reads TGTGCCAGCAGCGTAGAAGGTTCCTACAGGGAGGGAAACTATGGCTACACCTTC. It specifies CASSVEGSYREGNYGYTF.

V and J are TRBV2 and TRBJ2-2; TRBD1 matches 9 bases. The germline V gene has CDR1 SNHLY and CDR2 FYNNEI. The trim removed 6 bases at V and 4 bases at J, leaving 3 bases unmatched. The CDR3 covers 14 residues. The CDR3 loop is CASRRQGVTGELFF. The CDR3 DNA sequence: TGTGCCAGCAGGAGACAGGGGGTCACCGGGGAGCTGTTTTTT. The full variable domain, rest sourced from reference TRBV2 and TRBJ2-2, is EPEVTQTPSHQVTQMGQEVILRCVPISNHLYFYWYRQILGQKVEFLVSFYNNEISEKSEIFDDQFSVERPDGSNFTLKIRSTKLEDSAMYFCASRRQGVTGELFFGEGSRLTVL.

The chain employs TRBV15 and TRBJ1-1; D is possibly TRBD1 (5 bases). The CDR3 consists of 13 residues. CDR1 LNHNV and CDR2 YYDKDF come from the germline V gene (reference sequence). Deletions cut 1 base from V and 8 bases from J, with 11 bases between. This CDR3 is CATSRVGAVEAFF. For the CDR3, the DNA is TGTGCCACCAGCAGAGTAGGGGCTGTGGAAGCTTTCTTT. Together with reference TRBV15 and TRBJ1-1, the CDR3 gives the full variable domain: DAMVIQNPRYQVTQFGKPVTLSCSQTLNHNVMYWYQQKSSQAPKLLFHYYDKDFNNEADTPDNFQSRRPNTSFCFLDIRSPGLGDTAMYLCATSRVGAVEAFFGQGTRLTVV.

This chain links TRBV10-2 with TRBJ1-5, with unresolved D. Trimming took off 2 bases at V and 5 bases at J, with 10 bases between the two ends. The CDR3 consists of 14 residues. Germline-derived CDR1 and CDR2 are WSHSY and SAAADI. The CDR3 spells CASSEGGLDQPQHF. CDR3 DNA: TGCGCCAGCAGTGAGGGAGGGCTAGATCAGCCCCAGCATTTT.

The table lists this clone with a count of one. The CDR3 nucleotides are TGTGCCAGTACGAACCGGGACTATGGCTACACCTTC. It codes for CASTNRDYGYTF. The V gene is TRBV13, the J gene TRBJ1-2, with D unresolved. The germline CDR1 and CDR2 sequences are PRHDT and FYEKMQ (reference sequence). The CDR3 is made up of 12 amino acids. V was shortened by 9 bases and J by 3 bases, with 11 bases between the two germline ends.

The chain employs TRBV2 and TRBJ2-2; 8 nucleotides agree with TRBD2. V lost 4 bases and J lost 5; bases outside the gene matches: 0. Per the germline V gene, CDR1 is SNHLY and CDR2 is FYNNEI. The CDR3 consists of 13 residues. CDR3 sequence reads: CASSASGTGELFF. In DNA, the CDR3 is TGTGCCAGCAGTGCTAGCGGGACCGGGGAGCTGTTTTTT.

This chain uses TRBV15 with TRBJ2-3; 9 nucleotides line up with TRBD2. The CDR3 totals 18 residues. Germline V gene sequence: CDR1 LNHNV, CDR2 YYDKDF (reference sequence). V lost 0 bases and J lost 2; bases outside the gene matches: 9. In nucleotides, the CDR3 is TGTGCCACCAGCAGAGATCGGGCTAGCGGGACGTACACAGATACGCAGTATTTT. Translating it yields CATSRDRASGTYTDTQYF.

This chain joins TRBV7-6 and TRBJ2-2; 10 bases match TRBD1. Trimming at V came to 3 bases and at J to 3 bases, leaving 10 bases not matched to a gene. The germline V gene encodes CDR1 SGHVS and CDR2 FNYEAQ. This CDR3 contains 18 residues. DNA for the CDR3: TGTGCCAGCAGCTTGGGGACAGGGGCTCCCCTGGACACCGGGGAGCTGTTTTTT. Its protein product is CASSLGTGAPLDTGELFF.

This clone is a singleton in its sample. This rearrangement joins TRBV29-1 to TRBJ1-1; D is possibly TRBD1 (6 bases). Germline lookup yields CDR1 SQVTM and CDR2 ANQGSEA. With 7 bases removed from V and 0 bases from J, the gap between germline ends came to 9 bases. CDR3 length: 12 amino acids. The CDR3 coding sequence is TGCAGCGGACAGGCGCTGAACACTGAAGCTTTCTTT. This gives the protein CSGQALNTEAFF.

The J gene is TRBJ1-4, the V gene TRBV7-8; tentative D call: TRBD1 (5 bases). The CDR3 has 15 amino acids. V was cut by 5 bases and J by 5 bases, with 15 bases left in between. Germline CDR1 and CDR2: SGHVS and FQNEAQ. CDR3 in DNA: TGTGCCAGCAGCCCAGGCGGGGGGGAGAATGAAAAACTGTTTTTT. This gives the protein CASSPGGGENEKLFF.